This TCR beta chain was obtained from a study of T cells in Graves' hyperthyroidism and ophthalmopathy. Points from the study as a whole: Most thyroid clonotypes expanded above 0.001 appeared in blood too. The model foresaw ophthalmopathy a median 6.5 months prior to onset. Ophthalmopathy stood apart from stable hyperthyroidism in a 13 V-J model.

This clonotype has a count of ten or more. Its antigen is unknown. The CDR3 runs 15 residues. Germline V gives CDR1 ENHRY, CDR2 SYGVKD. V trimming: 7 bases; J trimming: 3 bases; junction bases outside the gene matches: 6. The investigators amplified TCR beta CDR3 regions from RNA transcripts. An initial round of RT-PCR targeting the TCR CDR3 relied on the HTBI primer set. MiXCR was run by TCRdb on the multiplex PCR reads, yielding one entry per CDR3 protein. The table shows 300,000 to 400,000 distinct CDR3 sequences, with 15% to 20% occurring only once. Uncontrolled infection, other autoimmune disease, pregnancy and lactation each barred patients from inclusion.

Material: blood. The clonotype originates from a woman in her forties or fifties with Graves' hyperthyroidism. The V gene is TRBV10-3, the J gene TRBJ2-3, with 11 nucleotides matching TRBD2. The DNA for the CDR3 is TGTGCCATCACCGACTCTAGCGGGAGGACAGATACGCAGTATTTT. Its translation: CAITDSSGRTDTQYF.